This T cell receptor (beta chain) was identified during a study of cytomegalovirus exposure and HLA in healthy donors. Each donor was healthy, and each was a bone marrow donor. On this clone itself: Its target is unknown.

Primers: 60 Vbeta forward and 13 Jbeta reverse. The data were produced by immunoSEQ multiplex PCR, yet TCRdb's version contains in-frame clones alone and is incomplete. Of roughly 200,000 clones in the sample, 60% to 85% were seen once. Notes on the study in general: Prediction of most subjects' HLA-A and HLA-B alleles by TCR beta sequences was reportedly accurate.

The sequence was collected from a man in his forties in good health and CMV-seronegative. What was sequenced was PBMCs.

As DNA, the CDR3 is TGTGCCAACCCCACTAGCGGGAGGGCCGCGGATACGCAGTATTTT. Translating gives CANPTSGRAADTQYF. The chain has TRBV19 and TRBJ2-3; TRBD2 matches at 13 bases. CDR3 size: 15 residues. CDR1 and CDR2 (germline): LNHDA, SQIVND (reference sequence). After removal of 10 bases from V and 6 bases from J, the junction contained 10 bases not matched to a gene.